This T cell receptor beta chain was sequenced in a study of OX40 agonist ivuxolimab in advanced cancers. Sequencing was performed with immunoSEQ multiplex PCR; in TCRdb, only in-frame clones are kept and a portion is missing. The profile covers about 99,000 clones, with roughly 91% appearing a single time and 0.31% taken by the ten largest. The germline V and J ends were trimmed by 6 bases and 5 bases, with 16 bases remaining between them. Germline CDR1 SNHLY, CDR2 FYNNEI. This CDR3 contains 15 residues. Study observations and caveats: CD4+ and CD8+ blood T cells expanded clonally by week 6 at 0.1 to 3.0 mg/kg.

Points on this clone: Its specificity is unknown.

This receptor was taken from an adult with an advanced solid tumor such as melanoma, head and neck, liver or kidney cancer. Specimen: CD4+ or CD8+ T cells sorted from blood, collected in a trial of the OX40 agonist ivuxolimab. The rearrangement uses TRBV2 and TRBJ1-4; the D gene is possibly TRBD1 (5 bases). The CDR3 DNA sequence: TGTGCCAGCAGGGGAAGGGACCTTTTAAATGAAAAACTGTTTTTT. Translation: CASRGRDLLNEKLFF.